This TCR beta chain derives from a study of cytomegalovirus exposure and HLA in healthy donors. This CDR3 region has 12 residues. Germline V lookup: CDR1 MNHEY, CDR2 SVGAGI. J gave up 7 bases and V 9 bases, and 6 bases lay outside the gene matches. General study results and limits: In vitro, a few CMV-associated chains proved specific for CMV antigens. Analysis was carried out at a later point, and it linked a missense DCLRE1C variant to TCR beta V- and J-gene trimming.

Note on this clone: Its antigen is currently unknown.

While unrecorded immune exposures were likely, the donors were nominally healthy when sampled. The study ran its PCR with 60 Vbeta and 13 Jbeta primers. Clones were read by immunoSEQ multiplex PCR, and TCRdb kept only the in-frame ones, dropping some. The listing contains some 110,000 clones. This clonotype was sampled from a man aged 35-49 years in good health and CMV-seropositive. The sequenced sample consisted of PBMCs. The chain carries TRBV6-5 and TRBJ1-5; 7 nucleotides line up with TRBD1. CDR3 sequence: CASGDRVQPQHF. The CDR3 DNA reads TGTGCCAGTGGCGACAGGGTGCAGCCCCAGCATTTT.